The present entry profiles one T cell receptor beta chain with its context. What it binds is not known. This entry is derived from a study of T cells after yellow fever vaccination. Across the study: With SMART-Seq v4 Ultra Low Input, the fractions containing low cell numbers were prepared.

Template switching with 5'RACE generated the TCR cDNA and added a universal primer site and UMIs. TCRdb called the 5' RACE reads again in MiXCR, with one record for every CDR3 protein. This sample has some 390,000 distinct CDR3 sequences, with under 20% found just once. V dropped 5 bases and J dropped 7 bases, with 15 bases sitting between them. The CDR3 has 14 amino acids. Germline V CDR1 and CDR2: SGHRS, YFSETQ. Study-level findings and limits: Booster sampling recovered most clones from primary vaccination (around 97% CD4, approximately 88% CD8).

The receptor's source is a man between 18 and 35 years old who received the YFV17D yellow fever vaccine. The rearrangement joins TRBV5-1 to TRBJ2-2; D gene ambiguous. The sample here was PBMCs, taken before the yellow fever booster vaccination. For the CDR3, the DNA is TGCGCCAGCAGATACACAATTATCGGCGGGGAGCTGTTTTTT. Amino acids: CASRYTIIGGELFF. The full variable domain, with the rest looked up from reference TRBV5-1 and TRBJ2-2, is KAGVTQTPRYLIKTRGQQVTLSCSPISGHRSVSWYQQTPGQGLQFLFEYFSETQRNKGNFPGRFSGRQFSNSRSEMNVSTLELGDSALYLCASRYTIIGGELFFGEGSRLTVL.